This entry is about one T cell receptor beta chain. Its antigen remains unidentified. This sample stems from a study of cytotoxic CD8 clonotypes in ibrutinib-treated CLL. Study in general: A median around twelve months of treatment, range 6 to 36, preceded the collection of response samples.

Sequenced by immunoSEQ multiplex PCR; TCRdb stores in-frame clones only, minus some. The table shows approximately 20,000 clones, with roughly 80% occurring only once. V was cut by 6 bases and J by 2 bases, with 17 bases left in between. Germline CDR1 reads MNHNY; CDR2 reads SVGAGI (reference sequence). The CDR3 is made up of 16 amino acids. Notes on the study in general: Clonality went up at ibrutinib response and then declined back toward baseline at progression.

The chain combines TRBV6-6 with TRBJ1-5, with D maybe TRBD1 (5 bases). The sample was PBMCs, taken before ibrutinib treatment. The TCR originated in a human donor with chronic lymphocytic leukemia. DNA for the CDR3: TGTGCCAGCAGCGAGACGGCCGGAGGGGGCAATCAGCCCCAGCATTTT. Its translation is CASSETAGGGNQPQHF.